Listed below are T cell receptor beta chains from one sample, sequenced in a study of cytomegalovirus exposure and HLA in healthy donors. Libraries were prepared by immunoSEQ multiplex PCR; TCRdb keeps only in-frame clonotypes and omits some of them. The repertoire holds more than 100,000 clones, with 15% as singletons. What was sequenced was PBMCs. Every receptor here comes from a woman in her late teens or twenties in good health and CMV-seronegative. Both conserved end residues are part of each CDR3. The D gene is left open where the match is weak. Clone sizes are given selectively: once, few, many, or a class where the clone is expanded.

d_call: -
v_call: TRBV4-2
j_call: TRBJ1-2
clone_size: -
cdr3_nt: TGTGCCAGCAGCCACCCCCGGCGCCCCAGGGGCTACACCTTC
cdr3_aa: CASSHPRRPRGYTF

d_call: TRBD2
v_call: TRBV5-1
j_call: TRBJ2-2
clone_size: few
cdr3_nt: TGCGCCAGCAGCTTGGGGGGACTAGCGGGAGTACCCGGGGAGCTGTTTTTT
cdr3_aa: CASSLGGLAGVPGELFF

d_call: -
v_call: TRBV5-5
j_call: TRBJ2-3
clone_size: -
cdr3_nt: TGTGCCAGCAGCTTGGTGCCCCGGTCTGATACGCAGTATTTT
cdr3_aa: CASSLVPRSDTQYF

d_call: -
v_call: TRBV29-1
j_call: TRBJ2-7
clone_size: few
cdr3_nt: TGCAGCTCTGTTCGGGACTCCGAGCAGTACTTC
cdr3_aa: CSSVRDSEQYF

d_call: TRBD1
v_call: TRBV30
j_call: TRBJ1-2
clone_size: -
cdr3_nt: TGTGCCTGGAGTCTAGGACAGGACTATGGCTACACCTTC
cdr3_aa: CAWSLGQDYGYTF

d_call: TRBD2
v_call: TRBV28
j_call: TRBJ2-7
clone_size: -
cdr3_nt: TGTGCCAGCAGGGGGACTAGCGGATCCTACGAGCAGTACTTC
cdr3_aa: CASRGTSGSYEQYF

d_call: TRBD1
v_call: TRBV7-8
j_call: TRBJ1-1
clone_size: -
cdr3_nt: TGTGCCAGCAGCTTAGGACAGGGAGGTTTCGAAGCTTTCTTT
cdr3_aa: CASSLGQGGFEAFF

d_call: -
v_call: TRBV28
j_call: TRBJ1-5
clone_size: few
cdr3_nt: TGTGCCAGCAGTTTGAGGCCTAGCAATCAGCCCCAGCATTTT
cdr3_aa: CASSLRPSNQPQHF

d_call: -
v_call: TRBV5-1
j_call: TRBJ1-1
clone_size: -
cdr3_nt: TGCGCCAGCAGCTTGCGATCAGGGGACACTGAAGCTTTCTTT
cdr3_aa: CASSLRSGDTEAFF

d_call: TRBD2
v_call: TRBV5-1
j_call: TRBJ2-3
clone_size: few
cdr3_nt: TGCGCCAGCAGCTTCCCCACTAGCGGGAGGGACGGCACAGATACGCAGTATTTT
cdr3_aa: CASSFPTSGRDGTDTQYF

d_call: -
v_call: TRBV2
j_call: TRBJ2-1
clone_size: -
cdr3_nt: TGTGCCAGCAGTTCGGGACTTTCCGTCCGTGAGCAGTTCTTC
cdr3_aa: CASSSGLSVREQFF

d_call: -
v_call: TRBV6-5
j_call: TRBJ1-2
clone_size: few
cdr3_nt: TGTGCCAGCAGTGACAGCTATGGCTACACCTTC
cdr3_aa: CASSDSYGYTF

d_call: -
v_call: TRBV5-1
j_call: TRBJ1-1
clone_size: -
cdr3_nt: TGCGCCAGCAGCTTGGAAGGGGGGGGCGGCACTGAAGCTTTCTTT
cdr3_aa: CASSLEGGGGTEAFF